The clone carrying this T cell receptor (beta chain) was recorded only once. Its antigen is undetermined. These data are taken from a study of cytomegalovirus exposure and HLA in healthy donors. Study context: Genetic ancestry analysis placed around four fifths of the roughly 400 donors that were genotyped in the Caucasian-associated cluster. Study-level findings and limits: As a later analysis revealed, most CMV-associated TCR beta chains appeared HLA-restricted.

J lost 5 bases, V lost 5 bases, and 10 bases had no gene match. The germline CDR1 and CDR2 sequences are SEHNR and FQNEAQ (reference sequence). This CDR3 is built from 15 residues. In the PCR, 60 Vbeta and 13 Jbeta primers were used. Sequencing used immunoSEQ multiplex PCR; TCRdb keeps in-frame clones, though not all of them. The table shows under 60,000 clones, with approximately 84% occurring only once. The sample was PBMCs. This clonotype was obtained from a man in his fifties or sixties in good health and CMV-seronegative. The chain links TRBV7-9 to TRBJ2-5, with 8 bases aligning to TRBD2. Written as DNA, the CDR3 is TGTGCCAGCAGCCCAAGCGGGGGCTCCCAGGAGACCCAGTACTTC. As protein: CASSPSGGSQETQYF.